This note documents a single T cell receptor beta chain sequence. Its antigen is as yet unknown. The investigators reverse transcribed all of the isolated RNA, so they sequenced expressed TCRB transcripts. Using immunoSEQ multiplex PCR, the repertoire was profiled, and TCRdb retains in-frame clones only, with some absent. Of about 130,000 clones listed, about 9.2% are singletons. This record belongs to a study of beta chain features in type 1 diabetes. Study-level points and caveats: Type 1 diabetes patients had fewer VDJ junction insertions and more deletions. Sequencing of cDNA might inflate the share of cells that strongly express TCR. TCRB rearrangement may or may not be influenced by HLA type; here this remained unresolved.

The specimen sequenced was central memory CD4+ T cells from blood. This receptor was obtained from a man aged 18 to 35 in good health.

CDR3 DNA sequence: TGTGCCAGCAGGATGGGACTAGCGGGGGGGCCGGTAACCGGGGAGCTGTTTTTT. It specifies CASRMGLAGGPVTGELFF. The chain carries TRBV27 and TRBJ2-2, with 16 bases lining up with TRBD2. With 6 bases clipped from V and 5 bases from J, the junction kept 9 bases outside the gene matches. Germline-derived CDR1 and CDR2 are MNHEY and SMNVEV (reference sequence). The CDR3 spans 18 residues.